This T cell receptor beta chain was documented in a study of blood T cell repertoires in COVID-19. Turning to the study itself: Sites across the United States, Italy and Spain contributed samples from acute and convalescent COVID-19. T cells, B-cell-depleted T cells, or PBMCs supplied cDNA or gDNA.

Concerning this clone itself: Within the sample, other DNA sequences also encode this same CDR3.

Authors' methods: Amplified reference gene primers provided the basis for estimating nucleated cell counts. The assay was immunoSEQ multiplex PCR, and TCRdb's table has in-frame clones only and misses some. V, J and clone size reflect that table, while D and trimming were determined from the DNA. This table has some 200,000 clones, 84% appearing once. The CDR3 is made up of 14 amino acids. Germline V CDR1 and CDR2: LNHDA, SQIVND (reference sequence). V gave up 4 bases and J gave up 4 bases; unmatched junction bases: 5. Sequencing was carried out using peripheral blood. This receptor was taken from a woman aged 45 to 65 with active or convalescent COVID-19. The V gene is TRBV19, the J gene TRBJ1-2; 8 nucleotides line up with TRBD1. The CDR3 reads CASSTQTGGYGYTF. The CDR3 DNA reads as TGTGCCAGTAGTACCCAAACAGGGGGCTATGGCTACACCTTC.